The 15 T cell receptor beta chains given below trace back to one sample, sequenced in a study of T cells after yellow fever vaccination. In TCRdb, the 5' RACE reads were re-called with MiXCR into one record per CDR3 protein. Here the sample spans approximately 510,000 distinct CDR3 sequences, 20% to 25% being singletons. The sample consisted of PBMCs, taken approximately 22 days after the first yellow fever vaccination. The source is a man younger than 35 who received the YFV17D yellow fever vaccine.

This clonotype has more than one count but fewer than ten. The chain links TRBV5-1 to TRBJ2-3; D ambiguous. The ends were cut back, 4 bases at V and 3 bases at J, with 12 bases in the middle. CDR1 and CDR2 from the germline V gene are SGHRS and YFSETQ. The CDR3 has 14 amino acids. The CDR3: CASSRRLGTDTQYF. CDR3 nucleotide sequence: TGCGCCAGCAGCCGAAGGCTGGGTACAGATACGCAGTATTTT.

The rearrangement joins TRBV27 to TRBJ1-5; perhaps TRBD1 as D (6 bases). Germline loops: CDR1 MNHEY, CDR2 SMNVEV (reference sequence). There are 17 residues in the CDR3. V was shortened by 1 base and J by 0 bases, with 13 bases between the two germline ends. The CDR3 DNA is TGTGCCAGCAGTTTATTGGGGACACCTTATAGCAATCAGCCCCAGCATTTT. This encodes CASSLLGTPYSNQPQHF.

The rearrangement uses TRBV10-3 and TRBJ1-1; TRBD1 agrees at 9 bases. V lost 3 bases and J lost 0; bases outside the gene matches: 14. Per germline, CDR1 ENHRY and CDR2 SYGVKD. The CDR3 runs to 19 residues. CDR3 protein: CAISDPPGQGWGLNTEAFF. In DNA, the CDR3 is TGTGCCATCAGTGATCCCCCGGGACAGGGTTGGGGATTGAACACTGAAGCTTTCTTT.

This clonotype was seen only a few times. This chain joins TRBV5-6 and TRBJ2-2, with 10 nucleotides matching TRBD1. Looked up from germline, CDR1 is SGHDT and CDR2 is YYEEEE. V was pared by 4 bases and J by 6 bases, with 9 bases of the junction left unmatched. This CDR3 comprises 16 residues. CDR3 sequence reads: CASSDRDRGSAGELFF. Written as DNA, the CDR3 is TGTGCCAGCAGCGACCGGGACAGGGGTTCCGCCGGGGAGCTGTTTTTT.

The V gene is TRBV12-3 or TRBV12-4, the J gene TRBJ2-7; D is possibly TRBD1 (6 bases). The CDR3 runs to 15 residues. The V end lost 6 bases, the J end lost 4 bases, and 19 bases lay between the germline ends. CDR3 protein: CASRDSRPSGYEQYF. The CDR3 nucleotides read TGTGCCAGCAGGGACAGTCGTCCATCGGGGTACGAGCAGTACTTC.

The table lists this clonotype with many counts. The V gene is TRBV7-9, the J gene TRBJ2-3; 9 bases agree with TRBD2. The CDR3 consists of 16 residues. Germline CDR1 and CDR2: SEHNR and FQNEAQ (reference sequence). Losses at the gene ends were 5 bases for V and 1 base for J; bases not matched to a gene: 7. CDR3 amino acids: CASSPPIAGGTDTQYF. CDR3 DNA: TGTGCCAGCAGCCCCCCGATAGCGGGGGGCACAGATACGCAGTATTTT.

The CDR3 sequence: CASSILGTGGLEQYF. The CDR3 nucleotides are TGTGCCAGCAGTATCCTCGGTACAGGGGGCCTCGAGCAGTACTTC. This chain connects TRBV6-5 to TRBJ2-7, with 9 bases identical to TRBD1. Unmatched junction bases numbered 11, after V lost 5 bases and J lost 6 bases. Germline V gives CDR1 MNHEY, CDR2 SVGAGI. The CDR3 length is 15 residues.

The chain is built from TRBV6-2 or TRBV6-3 and TRBJ2-4; 7 bases are shared with TRBD1. The J segment lost 1 base and the V segment lost 2 bases, leaving 2 bases of the junction unmatched. The CDR3 totals 15 residues. Germline V gene lookup returns CDR1 MNHEY and CDR2 SVGEGT. For the CDR3, the DNA is TGTGCCAGCAGTTACGGCAGGGGGGCCAAAAACATTCAGTACTTC. This gives the protein CASSYGRGAKNIQYF.

The chain is built from TRBV7-3 and TRBJ2-1; D possibly matches TRBD1 or TRBD2 (5 bases each). Trimming took 2 bases from V and 11 from J, leaving 19 bases between them. Germline values: CDR1 SGHTA, CDR2 FQGTGA. The CDR3 is 15 residues long. CDR3 nucleotide sequence: TGTGCCAGCAGCTTAGACCGGGACGCTCCTTGGAAGCAGTTCTTC. Translation: CASSLDRDAPWKQFF. Based on the CDR3 plus reference TRBV7-3 and TRBJ2-1, the full variable domain is GAGVSQTPSNKVTEKGKYVELRCDPISGHTALYWYRQSLGQGPEFLIYFQGTGAADDSGLPNDRFFAVRPEGSVSTLKIQRTERGDSAVYLCASSLDRDAPWKQFFGPGTRLTVL.

The J gene is TRBJ2-1, the V gene TRBV6-2 or TRBV6-3, with TRBD2 identical over 9 bases. This CDR3 contains 15 residues. The germline CDR1 and CDR2 sequences are MNHEY and SVGEGT. The trim removed 2 bases at V and 7 bases at J, leaving 6 bases unmatched. CDR3 amino acids: CASSYTLAGWNEQFF. The CDR3 bases are TGTGCCAGCAGTTACACCCTAGCGGGGTGGAATGAGCAGTTCTTC.

The DNA of the CDR3 is TGTGCCAGCAGCCAGGAGGTTGGTGGTAGGAGCTCCTATAATTCACCCCTCCACTTT. Amino acid sequence: CASSQEVGGRSSYNSPLHF. This rearrangement joins TRBV11-1 to TRBJ1-6; D unresolved. The germline V gene has CDR1 SGHAT and CDR2 FQDESV (reference sequence). The CDR3 covers 19 residues. Trimming left V 5 bases short and J 0 bases short, with 20 bases between. Full variable domain (rest looked up from reference TRBV11-1 and TRBJ1-6): EAEVAQSPRYKITEKSQAVAFWCDPISGHATLYWYRQILGQGPELLVQFQDESVVDDSQLPKDRFSAERLKGVDSTLKIQPAELGDSAMYLCASSQEVGGRSSYNSPLHFGNGTRLTVT.

There are a few counts of this clonotype. The chain employs TRBV2 and TRBJ1-1; TRBD1 matches 8 bases. The CDR3 is made up of 13 amino acids. After removal of 4 bases from V and 8 bases from J, the junction contained 6 bases not matched to a gene. Germline CDR1 reads SNHLY; CDR2 reads FYNNEI. DNA for the CDR3: TGTGCCAGCAGTGTGTTGCAGGGGGCCGAAGCTTTCTTT. This sequence encodes CASSVLQGAEAFF.

This clonotype was counted between two and nine times. The J gene is TRBJ2-2, the V gene TRBV27; 8 bases align to TRBD1. Germline lookup yields CDR1 MNHEY and CDR2 SMNVEV (reference sequence). The length of the CDR3 is 16 residues. V gave up 1 base and J gave up 6 bases; unmatched junction bases: 7. CDR3 DNA sequence: TGTGCCAGCAGTTTATACGGTACAGGGGGTGCCGGGGAGCTGTTTTTT. Protein: CASSLYGTGGAGELFF.

This chain links TRBV12-3 or TRBV12-4 with TRBJ2-1; 14 bases agree with TRBD2. V lost 5 bases and J lost 10; bases outside the gene matches: 7. The CDR3 contains 15 residues. Here the CDR3 reads CASSPPGLAGEEQFF. CDR3 nucleotides: TGTGCCAGCAGTCCTCCGGGACTAGCGGGGGAGGAGCAGTTCTTC.

The chain combines TRBV7-8 with TRBJ2-5; no definite D call. This CDR3 contains 14 residues. Trimming left V 4 bases short and J 5 bases short, with 14 bases between. Per germline, CDR1 SGHVS and CDR2 FQNEAQ. The chain's CDR3 is CASSSLEGIETQYF. The DNA of the CDR3 is TGTGCCAGCAGCTCGTTGGAAGGTATTGAGACCCAGTACTTC. The full variable domain, in which reference TRBV7-8 and TRBJ2-5 provide the parts outside the CDR3, is GAGVSQSPRYKVAKRGQDVALRCDPISGHVSLFWYQQALGQGPEFLTYFQNEAQLDKSGLPSDRFFAERPEGSVSTLKIQRTQQEDSAVYLCASSSLEGIETQYFGPGTRLLVL.